This TCR beta chain was identified during a study of long-term antiretroviral therapy in people with HIV. Study-wide results and limits: Blood sampling spanned 2004 to 2017, possibly under older ART regimens.

Sequencing used immunoSEQ v3.0 at survey level. Sequenced by immunoSEQ multiplex PCR; TCRdb stores in-frame clones only, minus some. The table records about 23,000 clones, approximately 88% of them present only once. Germline V lookup: CDR1 MRHNA, CDR2 SNTAGT. V lost 4 bases, J lost 6 bases, and 0 bases stayed unmatched. The CDR3 has 14 amino acids. All participants with HIV were treated in the United States. With regard to this clone: Its antigen remains unidentified. Other DNA sequences in the same sample also yield this CDR3.

The chain joins TRBV6-4 to TRBJ2-1; 13 bases fit TRBD2. This sequence originates from a man younger than 40 with HIV. Sequencing was performed on unsorted PBMCs, taken approximately 4.1 years after starting antiretroviral therapy. The CDR3 nucleotides are TGTGCCAGCAGTGGACTAGCGGGGGGCAATGAGCAGTTCTTC. This gives the protein CASSGLAGGNEQFF.